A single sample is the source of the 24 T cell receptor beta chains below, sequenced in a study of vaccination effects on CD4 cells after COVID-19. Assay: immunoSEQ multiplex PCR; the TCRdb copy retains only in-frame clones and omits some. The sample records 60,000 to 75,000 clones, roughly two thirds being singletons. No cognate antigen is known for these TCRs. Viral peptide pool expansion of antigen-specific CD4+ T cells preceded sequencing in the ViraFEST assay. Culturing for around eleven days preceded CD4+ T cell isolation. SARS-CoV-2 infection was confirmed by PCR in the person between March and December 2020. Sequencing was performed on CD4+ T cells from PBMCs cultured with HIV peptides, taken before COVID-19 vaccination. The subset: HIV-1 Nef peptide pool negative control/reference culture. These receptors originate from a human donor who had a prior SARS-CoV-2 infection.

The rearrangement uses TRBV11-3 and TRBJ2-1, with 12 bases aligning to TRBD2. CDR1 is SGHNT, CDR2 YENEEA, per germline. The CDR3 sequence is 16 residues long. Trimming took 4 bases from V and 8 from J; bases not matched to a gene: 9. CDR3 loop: CASSSRLAGVEDEQFF. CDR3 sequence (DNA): TGTGCCAGCAGCTCTCGACTAGCGGGAGTGGAGGATGAGCAGTTCTTC.

CDR3 DNA: TGTGCCTGCAACCTAGCGGAGAACTTCTACGAGCAGTACTTC. It yields the protein CACNLAENFYEQYF. V and J are TRBV30 and TRBJ2-7; TRBD2 matches at 7 bases. The trim removed 6 bases at V and 3 bases at J, leaving 11 bases unmatched. The CDR3 contains 14 residues. The V gene's germline CDR1 is GTSNPN and CDR2 SVGIG (reference sequence).

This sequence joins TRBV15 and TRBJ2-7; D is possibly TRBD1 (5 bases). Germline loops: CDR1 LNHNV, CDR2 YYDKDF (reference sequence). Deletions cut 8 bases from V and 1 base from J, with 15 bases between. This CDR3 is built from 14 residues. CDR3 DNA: TGTGCCACCTCGCAGGGTATCATTTCCTACGAGCAGTACTTC. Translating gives CATSQGIISYEQYF.

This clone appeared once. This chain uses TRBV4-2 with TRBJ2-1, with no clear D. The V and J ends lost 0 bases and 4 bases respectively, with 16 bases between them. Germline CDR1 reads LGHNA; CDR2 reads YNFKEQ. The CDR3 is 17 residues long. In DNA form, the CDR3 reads TGTGCCAGCAGCCAAGAGTCATGGCAGGTCGGATACAATGAGCAGTTCTTC. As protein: CASSQESWQVGYNEQFF.

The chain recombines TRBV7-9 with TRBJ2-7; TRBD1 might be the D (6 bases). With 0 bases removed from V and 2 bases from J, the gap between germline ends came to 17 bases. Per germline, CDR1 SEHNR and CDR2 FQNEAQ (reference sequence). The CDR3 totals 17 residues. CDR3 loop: CASSLAVSWGRPYEQYF. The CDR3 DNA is TGTGCCAGCAGCTTAGCGGTCTCGTGGGGGCGCCCCTACGAGCAGTACTTC.

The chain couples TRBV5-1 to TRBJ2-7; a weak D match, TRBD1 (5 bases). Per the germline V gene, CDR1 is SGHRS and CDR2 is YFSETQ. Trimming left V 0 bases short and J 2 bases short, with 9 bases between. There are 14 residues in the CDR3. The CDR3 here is CASSLEYRTYEQYF. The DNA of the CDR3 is TGCGCCAGCAGCTTGGAGTACAGGACCTACGAGCAGTACTTC.

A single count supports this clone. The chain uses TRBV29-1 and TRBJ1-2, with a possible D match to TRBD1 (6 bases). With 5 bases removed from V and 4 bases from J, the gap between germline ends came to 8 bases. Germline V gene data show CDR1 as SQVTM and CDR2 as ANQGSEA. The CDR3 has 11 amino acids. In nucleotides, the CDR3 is TGCAGCGTTCAACAGGGCTATGGCTACACCTTC. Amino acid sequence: CSVQQGYGYTF.

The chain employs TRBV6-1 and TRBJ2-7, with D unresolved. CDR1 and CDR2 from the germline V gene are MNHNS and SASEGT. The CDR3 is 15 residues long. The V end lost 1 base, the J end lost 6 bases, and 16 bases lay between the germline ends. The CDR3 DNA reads TGTGCCAGCAGTGAAGTACACTATACCGTGGCCGAGCAGTACTTC. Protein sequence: CASSEVHYTVAEQYF.

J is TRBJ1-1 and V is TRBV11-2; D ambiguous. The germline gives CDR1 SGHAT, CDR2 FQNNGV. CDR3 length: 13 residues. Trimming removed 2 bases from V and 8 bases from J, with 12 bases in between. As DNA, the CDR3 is TGTGCCAGCAGCTTATTTTCCTCACTCGAAGCTTTCTTT. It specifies CASSLFSSLEAFF.

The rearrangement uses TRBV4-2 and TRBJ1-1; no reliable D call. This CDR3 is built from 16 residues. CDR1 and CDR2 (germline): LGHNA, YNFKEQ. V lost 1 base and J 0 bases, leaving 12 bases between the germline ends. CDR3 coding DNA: TGTGCCAGCAGCCAAGCCTGGGAACTTATGAACACTGAAGCTTTCTTT. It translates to CASSQAWELMNTEAFF.

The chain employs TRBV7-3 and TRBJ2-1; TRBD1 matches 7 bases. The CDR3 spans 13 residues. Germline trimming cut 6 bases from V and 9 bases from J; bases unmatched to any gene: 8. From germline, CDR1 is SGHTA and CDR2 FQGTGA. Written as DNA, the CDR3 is TGTGCCAGCAGTCGGAAGACAGGGCTTGAGCAGTTCTTC. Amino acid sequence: CASSRKTGLEQFF.

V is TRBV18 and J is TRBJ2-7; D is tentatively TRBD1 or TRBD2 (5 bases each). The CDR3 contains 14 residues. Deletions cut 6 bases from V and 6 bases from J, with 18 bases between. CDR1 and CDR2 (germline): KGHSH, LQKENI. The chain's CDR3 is CASSRGGSGSEQYF. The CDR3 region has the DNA TGTGCCAGCTCCCGTGGGGGATCCGGCTCCGAGCAGTACTTC.

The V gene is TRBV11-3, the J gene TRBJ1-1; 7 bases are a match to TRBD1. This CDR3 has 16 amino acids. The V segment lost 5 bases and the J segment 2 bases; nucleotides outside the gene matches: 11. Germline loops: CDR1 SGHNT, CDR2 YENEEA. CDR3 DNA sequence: TGTGCCAGCAGCCACGACAGGGTCCCCTCCAACACTGAAGCTTTCTTT. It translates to CASSHDRVPSNTEAFF.

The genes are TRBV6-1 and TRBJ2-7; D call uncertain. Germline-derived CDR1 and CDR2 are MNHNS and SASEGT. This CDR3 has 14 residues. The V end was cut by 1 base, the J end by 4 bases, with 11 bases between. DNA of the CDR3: TGTGCCAGCAGTGAAGGACCCGGATATTACGAGCAGTACTTC. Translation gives CASSEGPGYYEQYF.

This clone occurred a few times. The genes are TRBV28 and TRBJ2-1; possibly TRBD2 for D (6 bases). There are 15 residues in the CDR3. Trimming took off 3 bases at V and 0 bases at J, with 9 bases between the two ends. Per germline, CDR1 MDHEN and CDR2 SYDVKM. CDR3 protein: CASSFLGSSYNEQFF. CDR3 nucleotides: TGTGCCAGCAGTTTCCTCGGGAGCTCCTACAATGAGCAGTTCTTC. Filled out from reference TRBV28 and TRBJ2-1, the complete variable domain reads DVKVTQSSRYLVKRTGEKVFLECVQDMDHENMFWYRQDPGLGLRLIYFSYDVKMKEKGDIPEGYSVSREKKERFSLILESASTNQTSMYLCASSFLGSSYNEQFFGPGTRLTVL.

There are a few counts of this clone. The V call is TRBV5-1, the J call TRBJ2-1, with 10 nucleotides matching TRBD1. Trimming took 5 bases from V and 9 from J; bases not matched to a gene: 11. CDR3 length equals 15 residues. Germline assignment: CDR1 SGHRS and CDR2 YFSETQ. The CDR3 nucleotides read TGCGCCAGCAGGAAGAGCGGGACAGGGGTCTCTGAGCAGTTCTTC. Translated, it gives CASRKSGTGVSEQFF.

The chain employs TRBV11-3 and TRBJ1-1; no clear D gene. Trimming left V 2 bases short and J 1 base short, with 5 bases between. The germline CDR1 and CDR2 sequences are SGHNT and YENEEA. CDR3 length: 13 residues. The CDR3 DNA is TGTGCCAGCAGCTTAAACAGGAACACTGAAGCTTTCTTT. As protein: CASSLNRNTEAFF.

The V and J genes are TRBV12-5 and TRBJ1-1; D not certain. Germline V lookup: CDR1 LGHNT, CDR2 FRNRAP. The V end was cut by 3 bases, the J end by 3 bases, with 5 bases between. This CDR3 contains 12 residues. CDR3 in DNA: TGTGCTAGTGGTTTTGGAGACACTGAAGCTTTCTTT. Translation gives CASGFGDTEAFF.

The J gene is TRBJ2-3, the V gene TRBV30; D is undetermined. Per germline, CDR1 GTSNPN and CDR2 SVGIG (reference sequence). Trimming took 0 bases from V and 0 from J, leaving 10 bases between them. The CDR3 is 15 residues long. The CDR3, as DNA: TGTGCCTGGAGTGTAGGGCAATCCAGCACAGATACGCAGTATTTT. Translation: CAWSVGQSSTDTQYF. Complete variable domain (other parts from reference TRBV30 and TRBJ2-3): SQTIHQWPATLVQPVGSPLSLECTVEGTSNPNLYWYRQAAGRGLQLLFYSVGIGQISSEVPQNLSASRPQDRQFILSSKKLLLSDSGFYLCAWSVGQSSTDTQYFGPGTRLTVL.

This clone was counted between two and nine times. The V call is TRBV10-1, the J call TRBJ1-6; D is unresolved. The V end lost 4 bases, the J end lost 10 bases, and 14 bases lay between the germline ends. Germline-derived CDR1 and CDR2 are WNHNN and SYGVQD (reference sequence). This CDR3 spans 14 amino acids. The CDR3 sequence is CASSVAQPLSPLHF. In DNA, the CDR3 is TGCGCCAGCAGTGTTGCACAGCCCCTATCACCCCTCCACTTT.

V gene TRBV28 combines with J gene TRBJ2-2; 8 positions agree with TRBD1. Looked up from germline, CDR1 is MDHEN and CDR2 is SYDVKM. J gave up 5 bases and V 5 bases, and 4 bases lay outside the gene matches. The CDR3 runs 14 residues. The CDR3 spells CASSQGAGTGELFF. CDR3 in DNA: TGTGCCAGCAGTCAGGGGGCAGGGACCGGGGAGCTGTTTTTT.

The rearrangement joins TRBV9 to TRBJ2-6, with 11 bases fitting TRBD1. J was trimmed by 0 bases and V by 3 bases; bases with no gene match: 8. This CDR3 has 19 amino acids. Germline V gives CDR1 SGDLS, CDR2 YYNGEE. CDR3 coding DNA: TGTGCCAGCAGCGCGAGGGGACAGGGGGGAGTCTCTGGGGCCAACGTCCTGACTTTC. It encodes CASSARGQGGVSGANVLTF.

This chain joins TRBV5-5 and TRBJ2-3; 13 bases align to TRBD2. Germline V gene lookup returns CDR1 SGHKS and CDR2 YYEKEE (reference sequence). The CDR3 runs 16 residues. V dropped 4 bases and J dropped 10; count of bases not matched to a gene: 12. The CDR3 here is CASSDRTSGSHSAQYF. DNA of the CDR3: TGTGCCAGCAGCGACCGGACTAGCGGGAGCCACTCTGCGCAGTATTTT.

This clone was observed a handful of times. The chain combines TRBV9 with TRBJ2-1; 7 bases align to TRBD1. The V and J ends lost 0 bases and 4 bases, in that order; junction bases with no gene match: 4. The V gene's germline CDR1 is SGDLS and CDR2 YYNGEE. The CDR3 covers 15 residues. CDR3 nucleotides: TGTGCCAGCAGCGTAGAGGGGGACAGTTACAATGAGCAGTTCTTC. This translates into CASSVEGDSYNEQFF.